This T cell receptor beta chain comes out of a study of shared clonotypes between healthy human individuals. As for this clone: Its antigen is undetermined.

Regarding the study as a whole: Few donors restricted represented genetic and exposure-history diversity.

V was shortened by 1 base and J by 7 bases, with 10 bases between the two germline ends. Germline CDR1 is MNHEY and CDR2 is SVGAGI. The CDR3 runs 14 residues. Genomic DNA (from each subset) was split evenly across several immunoSEQ plates. Method: immunoSEQ multiplex PCR; TCRdb's copy keeps in-frame clones and lacks some. In the table there are some 2 million clones, about 95% of which are singletons. Naive CD8 populations comprised CD45RO-negative cells positively selected for CCR7, excluding terminally differentiated effector memory CD45RA+ cells. The donor population consisted of healthy HIV-negative adults with no recent acute infections or vaccinations.

Specimen: naive CD8+ T cells sorted from blood. V usage is TRBV6-5 and J usage is TRBJ2-2, with D tentatively TRBD1 (6 bases). This TCR came from a young man in good health. CDR3 bases: TGTGCCAGCAGTTACTACAGGGAGAGCGGGGAGCTGTTTTTT. This translates into CASSYYRESGELFF.